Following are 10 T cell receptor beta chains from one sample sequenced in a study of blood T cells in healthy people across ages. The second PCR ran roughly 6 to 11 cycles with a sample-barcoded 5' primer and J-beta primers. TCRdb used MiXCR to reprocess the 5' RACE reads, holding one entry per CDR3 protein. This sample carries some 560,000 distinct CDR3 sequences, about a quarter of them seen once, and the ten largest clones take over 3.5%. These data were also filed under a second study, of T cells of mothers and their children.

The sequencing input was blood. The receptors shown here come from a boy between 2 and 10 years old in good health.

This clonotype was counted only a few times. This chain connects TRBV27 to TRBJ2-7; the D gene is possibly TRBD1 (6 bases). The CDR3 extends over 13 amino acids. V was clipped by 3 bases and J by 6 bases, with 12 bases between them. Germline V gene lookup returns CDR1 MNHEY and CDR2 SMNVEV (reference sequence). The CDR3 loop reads CASSLPDRSEQYF. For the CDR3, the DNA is TGTGCCAGCAGTTTGCCCGACAGGTCCGAGCAGTACTTC.

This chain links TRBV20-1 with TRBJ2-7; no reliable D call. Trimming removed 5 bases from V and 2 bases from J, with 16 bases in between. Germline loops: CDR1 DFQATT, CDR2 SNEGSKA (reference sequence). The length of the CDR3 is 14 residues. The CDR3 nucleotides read TGCAGTGCTCATTCCACGTACACCGCCTACGAGCAGTACTTC. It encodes CSAHSTYTAYEQYF.

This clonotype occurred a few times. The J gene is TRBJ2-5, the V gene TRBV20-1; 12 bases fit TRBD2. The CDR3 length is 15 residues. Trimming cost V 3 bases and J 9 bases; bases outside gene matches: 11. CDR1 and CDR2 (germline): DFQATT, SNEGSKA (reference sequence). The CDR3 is CSASFSSTSGSPQYF. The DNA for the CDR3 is TGCAGTGCTAGTTTTTCTTCGACTAGCGGGAGCCCCCAGTACTTC.

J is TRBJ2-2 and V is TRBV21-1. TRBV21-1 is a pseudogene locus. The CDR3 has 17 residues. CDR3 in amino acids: CASSKTPAALPSGELFF. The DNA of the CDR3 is TGTGCCAGCTCCAAAACACCAGCCGCCTTACCCTCCGGGGAGCTGTTTTTT.

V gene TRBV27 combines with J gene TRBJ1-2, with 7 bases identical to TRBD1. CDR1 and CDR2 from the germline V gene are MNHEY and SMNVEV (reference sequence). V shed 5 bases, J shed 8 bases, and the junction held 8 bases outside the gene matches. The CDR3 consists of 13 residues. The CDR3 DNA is TGTGCCAGCAGTCCAGGGGGGGCTAGAGGCTACACCTTC. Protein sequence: CASSPGGARGYTF.

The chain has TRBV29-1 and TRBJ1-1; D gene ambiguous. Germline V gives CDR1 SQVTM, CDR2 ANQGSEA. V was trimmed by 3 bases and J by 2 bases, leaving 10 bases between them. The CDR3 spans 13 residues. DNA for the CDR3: TGCAGCGTTGAGCGAAGGCTTAACACTGAAGCTTTCTTT. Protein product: CSVERRLNTEAFF. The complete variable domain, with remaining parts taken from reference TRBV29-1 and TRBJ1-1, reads SAVISQKPSRDICQRGTSLTIQCQVDSQVTMMFWYRQQPGQSLTLIATANQGSEATYESGFVIDKFPISRPNLTFSTLTVSNMSPEDSSIYLCSVERRLNTEAFFGQGTRLTVV.

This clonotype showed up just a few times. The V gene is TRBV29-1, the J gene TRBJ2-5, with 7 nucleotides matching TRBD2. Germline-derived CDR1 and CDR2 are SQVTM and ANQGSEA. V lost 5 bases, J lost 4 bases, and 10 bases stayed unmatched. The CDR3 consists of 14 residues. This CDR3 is CSVRQRGSGETQYF. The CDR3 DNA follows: TGCAGCGTTCGACAGCGGGGAAGCGGAGAGACCCAGTACTTC.

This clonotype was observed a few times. DNA for the CDR3: TGTGCCAGCAGTTACTTCAAGGACTGGGGCTACGAGCAGTACTTC. Translating it yields CASSYFKDWGYEQYF. The chain employs TRBV6-2 or TRBV6-3 and TRBJ2-7, with TRBD2 as a possible D gene (5 bases). The V end was cut by 1 base, the J end by 3 bases, with 13 bases between. CDR3 size: 15 residues. Germline V gene sequence: CDR1 MNHEY, CDR2 SVGEGT.

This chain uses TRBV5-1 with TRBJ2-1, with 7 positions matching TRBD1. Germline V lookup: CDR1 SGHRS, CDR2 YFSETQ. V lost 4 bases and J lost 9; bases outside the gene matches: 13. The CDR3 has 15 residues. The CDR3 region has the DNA TGCGCCAGCAGCCCCCGGACAGGAGGTACAAGTGAGCAGTTCTTC. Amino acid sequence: CASSPRTGGTSEQFF.

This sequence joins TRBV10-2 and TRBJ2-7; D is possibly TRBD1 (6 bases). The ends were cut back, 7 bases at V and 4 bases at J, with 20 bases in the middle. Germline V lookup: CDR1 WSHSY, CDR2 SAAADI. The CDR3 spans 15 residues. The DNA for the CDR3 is TGCGCCAGCAAAAAAGGACCAGGGGTAAGGTACGAGCAGTACTTC. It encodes CASKKGPGVRYEQYF.